This T cell receptor (beta chain) was identified during a study of beta chain features in type 1 diabetes. Study-level background: Researchers looked at 85 million to 110 million sorted cells across all samples. Notes on the study in general: Naive, central memory and Treg TCRB repertoires seemed to resemble each other more closely in patients than they did in healthy donors.

The whole isolated RNA underwent reverse transcription, so sequencing captured expressed TCRB transcripts. Sequenced naive, central memory and regulatory T cell samples produced an average of about 3.7 million reads. The repertoire was sequenced with immunoSEQ multiplex PCR; TCRdb's copy has only in-frame clones and lacks some. The sample holds 900,000 or so clones, roughly 16% seen once. Trimming at V came to 4 bases and at J to 3 bases, leaving 2 bases not matched to a gene. Germline CDR1 and CDR2: SGHTA and FQGNSA. The CDR3 loop spans 13 amino acids. In the case of this clone: The antigen remains unidentified.

Researchers reported sorting CD4+ naive, central memory, regulatory and stem cell-like memory cells via CD45RO/CCR7/CD25/CD127/CD95/CD27. Sequenced material: naive CD4+ T cells from blood. The TCR originated in a woman aged 18-29 years in good health. The genes are TRBV7-2 and TRBJ2-7; 8 positions agree with TRBD2. CDR3 DNA: TGTGCCAGCAGCTGGACTAGCTACTACGAGCAGTACTTC. It codes for CASSWTSYYEQYF.